This entry describes one T cell receptor beta chain. Its target is unknown. The data are from a study of T cell responses to AZD1222 COVID-19 vaccine. Profiling relied on immunoSEQ multiplex PCR, and the TCRdb table lists in-frame clones only, not all of them. This sample has about 140,000 clones; approximately 90% occur once, and the top ten carry more than 3%. Study-level findings and limits: Clonal diversity was possibly underestimated; the donors were predominantly white British and more often female. After two AZD1222 doses, spike-specific TCR breadth and depth rose versus day 0. Mapped onto spike, vaccine-associated CD4 TCRs spanned it and were dominant at 160-218 and 743-854.

Between the trimmed V and J ends, which lost 0 bases and 7 bases, there was a span of 27 bases. Germline values: CDR1 MNHEY, CDR2 SVGEGT. CDR3 length: 19 residues. The source was peripheral blood, collected on day 0 of AZD1222 vaccination. The gene calls are TRBV6-2 or TRBV6-3 and TRBJ1-2; no firm D call. This TCR came from an adult in good health. The CDR3 protein is CASSYSVVEAMVRVRGYTF. CDR3 bases: TGTGCCAGCAGTTACTCGGTCGTAGAGGCAATGGTTCGGGTGCGTGGCTACACCTTC.